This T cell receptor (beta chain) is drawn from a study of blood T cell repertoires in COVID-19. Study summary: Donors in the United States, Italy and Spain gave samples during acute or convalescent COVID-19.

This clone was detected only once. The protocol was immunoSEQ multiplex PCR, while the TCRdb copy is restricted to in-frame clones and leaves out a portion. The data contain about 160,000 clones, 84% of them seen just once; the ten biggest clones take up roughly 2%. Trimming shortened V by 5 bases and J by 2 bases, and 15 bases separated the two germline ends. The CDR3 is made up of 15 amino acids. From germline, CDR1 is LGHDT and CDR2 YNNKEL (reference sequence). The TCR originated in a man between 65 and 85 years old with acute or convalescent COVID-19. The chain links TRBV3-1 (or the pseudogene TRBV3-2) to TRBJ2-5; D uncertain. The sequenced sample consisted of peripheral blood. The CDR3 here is CASSKNGRPQETQYF. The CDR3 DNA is TGTGCCAGCAGCAAAAACGGCAGGCCACAAGAGACCCAGTACTTC.